One and the same sample provided the 26 T cell receptor beta chains below, sequenced in a study of response to subunit inactivated influenza vaccine (dated 2018 in TCRdb). The method behind the library was RT-PCR. TCRdb shows the sequencer as Illumina HiSeq 2500. The public reads were run again by TCRdb, first through fastp at Q25 and then through MiXCR, and only productive beta chains were kept. Rows with one shared CDR3 protein collapse into an entry with the most common genes and DNA. The sample includes 500,000 or so distinct CDR3 sequences, with more than 15% observed a single time. Approximately 3% of the sample goes to the ten largest clones. Sequences were derived from CD4+ T cells sorted from PBMCs, sampled approximately 25 months after vaccination. Receptors were obtained from a man between 50 and 75 years old who received an inactivated influenza vaccine. Donor details come from another sample of the same person, matched by shared clones.

V and J are TRBV29-1 and TRBJ2-7; 9 bases fit TRBD1. The germline V gene has CDR1 SQVTM and CDR2 ANQGSEA. With V trimmed by 1 base and J by 6 bases, 7 bases remained unmatched. CDR3 length: 14 amino acids. The CDR3 DNA reads TGCAGCGTTGAAGGACAGGGGGTCTTCGGCGAGCAGTACTTC. This gives the protein CSVEGQGVFGEQYF.

The chain is built from TRBV3-1 and TRBJ2-2, with TRBD1 matching over 7 bases. Germline CDR1 is LGHDT and CDR2 is YNNKEL (reference sequence). The CDR3 spans 16 residues. The V gene end was trimmed by 5 bases and the J gene end by 1 base; junction bases not matched to a gene: 7. The chain's CDR3 is CASSEGGAVNTGELFF. The CDR3 DNA sequence: TGTGCCAGCAGCGAAGGGGGCGCGGTGAACACCGGGGAGCTGTTTTTT.

The genes are TRBV4-2 and TRBJ1-4; D uncertain. Trimming removed 0 bases at V and 4 bases at J, with 15 bases between. The length of the CDR3 is 17 residues. Per germline, CDR1 LGHNA and CDR2 YNFKEQ. CDR3 nucleotide sequence: TGTGCCAGCAGCCAAGATAACGGCCAGGCCTATAATGAAAAACTGTTTTTT. Its protein product is CASSQDNGQAYNEKLFF.

In regard to this clonotype: The junction departs from the called germline gene at one end, perhaps through a read error. The chain carries TRBV10-3 and TRBJ2-1; no reliable D call. The CDR3 runs 13 residues. Germline-derived CDR1 and CDR2 are ENHRY and SYGVKD. CDR3 coding DNA: TGTGCCGTCAGTGTAACGAAGGGCGATGAGCAGTTCTTC. Translation: CAVSVTKGDEQFF.

In this sample, this clonotype turned up many times. This chain uses TRBV7-3 with TRBJ2-3; 7 bases match TRBD2. J lost 1 base, V lost 8 bases, and 9 bases had no gene match. The length of the CDR3 is 15 residues. Germline assignment: CDR1 SGHTA and CDR2 FQGTGA. CDR3 loop: CASSRAGVGTDTQYF. Here the CDR3 DNA reads TGTGCCAGCTCCCGGGCGGGAGTAGGCACAGATACGCAGTATTTT. The complete variable domain, with remaining parts taken from reference TRBV7-3 and TRBJ2-3, reads GAGVSQTPSNKVTEKGKYVELRCDPISGHTALYWYRQSLGQGPEFLIYFQGTGAADDSGLPNDRFFAVRPEGSVSTLKIQRTERGDSAVYLCASSRAGVGTDTQYFGPGTRLTVL.

The chain links TRBV18 to TRBJ1-1, with 7 bases fitting TRBD1. The germline CDR1 and CDR2 sequences are KGHSH and LQKENI. The CDR3 runs 14 residues. V lost 5 bases, J lost 3 bases, and 6 bases stayed unmatched. The CDR3 region is CASSATTGHTEAFF. CDR3 coding DNA: TGTGCCAGCTCAGCAACGACAGGGCACACTGAAGCTTTCTTT.

The V and J genes are TRBV20-1 and TRBJ2-7; D gene unclear. V was trimmed by 3 bases and J by 6 bases, leaving 15 bases between them. CDR1 DFQATT and CDR2 SNEGSKA come from the germline V gene (reference sequence). The CDR3 is 13 amino acids. The CDR3 loop reads CSASLGIGLEQYF. The CDR3 DNA reads TGCAGTGCTAGTCTGGGGATCGGTCTCGAGCAGTACTTC.

This clonotype was found a few times. The chain has TRBV11-2 and TRBJ2-1; 16 bases map to TRBD2. The V gene end was trimmed by 3 bases and the J gene end by 7 bases; junction bases not matched to a gene: 9. CDR1 and CDR2 (germline): SGHAT, FQNNGV. This CDR3 comprises 18 residues. CDR3 nucleotide sequence: TGTGCCAGCAGCTTTAGTCCCGGGACTAGCGGGGGGGCGAATGAGCAGTTCTTC. Translation: CASSFSPGTSGGANEQFF.

This clonotype was counted many times. The rearrangement uses TRBV20-1 and TRBJ2-1; D call uncertain. V lost 3 bases to trimming and J lost 4 bases, with 10 bases between them. Germline V gene lookup returns CDR1 DFQATT and CDR2 SNEGSKA (reference sequence). The CDR3 is 13 residues long. The CDR3 bases are TGCAGTGCTAGCCTGGGTCGTTACAATGAGCAGTTCTTC. It specifies CSASLGRYNEQFF.

This chain joins TRBV28 and TRBJ2-3; no reliable D call. Germline V gene lookup returns CDR1 MDHEN and CDR2 SYDVKM. This CDR3 has 14 residues. Trimming cost V 5 bases and J 2 bases, with 11 bases left between them. The CDR3 loop reads CASSPTTPTDTQYF. The CDR3 nucleotides read TGTGCCAGCAGTCCCACAACTCCCACAGATACGCAGTATTTT.

J is TRBJ2-2 and V is TRBV20-1; D perhaps matches TRBD2 (6 bases). Trimming took off 0 bases at V and 1 base at J, with 12 bases between the two ends. The CDR3 consists of 16 residues. Germline assignment: CDR1 DFQATT and CDR2 SNEGSKA (reference sequence). CDR3 in amino acids: CSARDLRGENTGELFF. CDR3 nucleotide sequence: TGCAGTGCTAGAGATTTGCGGGGAGAGAACACCGGGGAGCTGTTTTTT.

J is TRBJ2-3 and V is TRBV20-1, with D possibly being TRBD1 (6 bases). V lost 3 bases and J lost 4, with 11 bases in between. Germline loops: CDR1 DFQATT, CDR2 SNEGSKA (reference sequence). The CDR3 is 13 amino acids. CDR3 sequence (DNA): TGCAGTGCTAGGCTGGGGGCGCCAGATACGCAGTATTTT. This translates into CSARLGAPDTQYF.

The chain employs TRBV18 and TRBJ1-4, with D possibly matching TRBD1 (6 bases). This CDR3 region has 11 residues. CDR1 and CDR2 from the germline V gene are KGHSH and LQKENI. Trimming took 9 bases from V and 6 from J, leaving 8 bases between them. The CDR3 DNA sequence: TGTGCCAGTTCAGGGGATGAAAAACTGTTTTTT. Translated, it gives CASSGDEKLFF. The full variable domain, in which reference TRBV18 and TRBJ1-4 provide the parts outside the CDR3, is NAGVMQNPRHLVRRRGQEARLRCSPMKGHSHVYWYRQLPEEGLKFMVYLQKENIIDESGMPKERFSAEFPKEGPSILRIQQVVRGDSAAYFCASSGDEKLFFGSGTQLSVL.

The chain combines TRBV9 with TRBJ2-5; D gene uncertain. The CDR3 is made up of 13 amino acids. The V end lost 0 bases, the J end lost 5 bases, and 8 bases lay between the germline ends. Germline lookup yields CDR1 SGDLS and CDR2 YYNGEE. The CDR3, as DNA: TGTGCCAGCAGCGTAGGGTATGGGGAGACCCAGTACTTC. This codes for CASSVGYGETQYF.

A few counts support this clonotype. The chain carries TRBV10-3 and TRBJ2-3, with 14 bases fitting TRBD2. V gave up 6 bases and J gave up 4 bases; unmatched junction bases: 3. The germline CDR1 and CDR2 sequences are ENHRY and SYGVKD. This CDR3 contains 15 residues. CDR3 sequence (DNA): TGTGCCATCAGGACTAGCGGGAGGGCCGCAGATACGCAGTATTTT. Translating it yields CAIRTSGRAADTQYF.

This clonotype occurred many times. The V gene is TRBV29-1, the J gene TRBJ2-5; 8 positions match TRBD2. After removal of 5 bases from V and 4 bases from J, the junction contained 6 bases not matched to a gene. Germline V gives CDR1 SQVTM, CDR2 ANQGSEA. The CDR3 consists of 13 residues. The chain's CDR3 is CSVKAGVGETQYF. The CDR3 coding sequence is TGCAGCGTTAAAGCGGGGGTCGGAGAGACCCAGTACTTC.

V usage is TRBV5-1 and J usage is TRBJ2-7; D is perhaps TRBD2 (6 bases). Trimming took off 4 bases at V and 4 bases at J, with 15 bases between the two ends. From germline, CDR1 is SGHRS and CDR2 YFSETQ. CDR3 length equals 14 residues. The CDR3 DNA follows: TGCGCCAGCAGCGAAGGGACTTTAGGGTACGAGCAGTACTTC. Translated, it gives CASSEGTLGYEQYF.

In this sample, this clonotype turned up a few times. The chain has TRBV3-1 and TRBJ2-2; D is undetermined. CDR3 size: 14 residues. V lost 1 base to trimming and J lost 7 bases, with 10 bases between them. The germline V gene encodes CDR1 LGHDT and CDR2 YNNKEL (reference sequence). CDR3 sequence (DNA): TGTGCCAGCAGCCAAGTGGTGGGCGGCGGGGAGCTGTTTTTT. Its translation is CASSQVVGGGELFF.

On this clonotype itself: Because the CDR3 is missing its conserved closing phenylalanine or tryptophan, this is likely a read error. CDR3 coding DNA: TGCGCCAGCAGCTTGACAGCGGCGGGAGGGCAGAATGAGCAGTTCCTC. Translating gives CASSLTAAGGQNEQFL. The chain joins TRBV5-1 to TRBJ2-1, with 9 nucleotides matching TRBD2. The CDR3 runs to 16 residues. Germline loops: CDR1 SGHRS, CDR2 YFSETQ. V lost 1 base and J lost 7; bases outside the gene matches: 9.

This sequence joins TRBV5-1 and TRBJ2-1; 12 positions match TRBD2. V shed 0 bases and J 9 bases; nucleotides not matched to a gene: 4. In germline, CDR1 is SGHRS, CDR2 YFSETQ. The CDR3 length is 15 residues. The CDR3 coding sequence is TGCGCCAGCAGCTTGGGCTCTAGCGGGGGGGCTGAGCAGTTCTTC. Translated: CASSLGSSGGAEQFF. The full variable domain, with the rest looked up from reference TRBV5-1 and TRBJ2-1, is KAGVTQTPRYLIKTRGQQVTLSCSPISGHRSVSWYQQTPGQGLQFLFEYFSETQRNKGNFPGRFSGRQFSNSRSEMNVSTLELGDSALYLCASSLGSSGGAEQFFGPGTRLTVL.

The V call is TRBV20-1, the J call TRBJ2-1; D may be TRBD2 (5 bases). This CDR3 spans 15 amino acids. Germline values: CDR1 DFQATT, CDR2 SNEGSKA (reference sequence). The V and J ends lost 6 bases and 0 bases respectively, with 15 bases between them. The chain's CDR3 is CSARDLTSSYNEQFF. The CDR3 DNA reads TGCAGTGCCCGCGATTTAACTAGCTCCTACAATGAGCAGTTCTTC.

The chain carries TRBV20-1 and TRBJ1-5; D perhaps matches TRBD1 (6 bases). Germline V gives CDR1 DFQATT, CDR2 SNEGSKA (reference sequence). The CDR3 length is 12 residues. V was shortened by 7 bases and J by 6 bases, with 13 bases between the two germline ends. The CDR3 is CSGGQGGQPQHF. CDR3 nucleotides: TGCAGTGGGGGGCAGGGAGGTCAGCCCCAGCATTTT.

V is TRBV9 and J is TRBJ2-2; a weak D match, TRBD2 (6 bases). Germline assignment: CDR1 SGDLS and CDR2 YYNGEE. Between the trimmed V and J ends, which lost 1 base and 4 bases, there was a span of 14 bases. The CDR3 spans 16 residues. The CDR3 sequence: CASSVSPAGSTGELFF. The CDR3 DNA follows: TGTGCCAGCAGCGTATCCCCGGCGGGAAGCACCGGGGAGCTGTTTTTT.

This clonotype was seen a few times. The V gene is TRBV15, the J gene TRBJ1-2, with 10 positions matching TRBD1. There are 16 residues in the CDR3. Trimming cost V 0 bases and J 4 bases; bases outside gene matches: 5. Germline assignment: CDR1 LNHNV and CDR2 YYDKDF (reference sequence). CDR3 sequence (DNA): TGTGCCACCAGCAGAGATCGACAGGGGGCAGCCTATGGCTACACCTTC. It codes for CATSRDRQGAAYGYTF. The whole variable domain, filled in from reference TRBV15 and TRBJ1-2, reads DAMVIQNPRYQVTQFGKPVTLSCSQTLNHNVMYWYQQKSSQAPKLLFHYYDKDFNNEADTPDNFQSRRPNTSFCFLDIRSPGLGDTAMYLCATSRDRQGAAYGYTFGSGTRLTVV.

This clonotype was detected many times. The chain employs TRBV2 and TRBJ1-2; TRBD1 is a possible D gene (5 bases). Germline CDR1 is SNHLY and CDR2 is FYNNEI. The CDR3 contains 12 residues. V was trimmed by 5 bases and J by 6 bases, leaving 10 bases between them. The DNA of the CDR3 is TGTGCCAGCAGTCAGGGTCTAGATGGCTACACCTTC. Encoded protein: CASSQGLDGYTF.

The gene calls are TRBV5-1 and TRBJ2-5; tentatively, D is TRBD2 (5 bases). The germline gives CDR1 SGHRS, CDR2 YFSETQ. Deletions cut 6 bases from V and 1 base from J, with 13 bases between. The CDR3 has 14 residues. The CDR3 is CASKIGRGQETQYF. The CDR3 bases are TGCGCCAGCAAGATAGGACGGGGCCAAGAGACCCAGTACTTC.